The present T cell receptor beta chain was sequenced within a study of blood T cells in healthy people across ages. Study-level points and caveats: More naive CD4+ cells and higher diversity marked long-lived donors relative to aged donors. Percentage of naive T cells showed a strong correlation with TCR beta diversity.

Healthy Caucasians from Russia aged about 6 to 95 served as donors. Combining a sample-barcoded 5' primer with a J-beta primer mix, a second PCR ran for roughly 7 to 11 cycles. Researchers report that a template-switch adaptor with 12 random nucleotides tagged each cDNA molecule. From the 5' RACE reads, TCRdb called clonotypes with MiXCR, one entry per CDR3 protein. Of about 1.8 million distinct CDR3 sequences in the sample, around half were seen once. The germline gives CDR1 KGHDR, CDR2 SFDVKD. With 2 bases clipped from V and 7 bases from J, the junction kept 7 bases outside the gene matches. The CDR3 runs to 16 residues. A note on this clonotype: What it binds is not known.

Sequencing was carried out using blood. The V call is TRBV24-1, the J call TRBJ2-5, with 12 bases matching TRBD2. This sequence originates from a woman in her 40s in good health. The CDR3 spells CATSDWTSGTYGTQYF. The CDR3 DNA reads TGTGCCACCAGTGATTGGACTAGCGGGACTTATGGGACCCAGTACTTC.